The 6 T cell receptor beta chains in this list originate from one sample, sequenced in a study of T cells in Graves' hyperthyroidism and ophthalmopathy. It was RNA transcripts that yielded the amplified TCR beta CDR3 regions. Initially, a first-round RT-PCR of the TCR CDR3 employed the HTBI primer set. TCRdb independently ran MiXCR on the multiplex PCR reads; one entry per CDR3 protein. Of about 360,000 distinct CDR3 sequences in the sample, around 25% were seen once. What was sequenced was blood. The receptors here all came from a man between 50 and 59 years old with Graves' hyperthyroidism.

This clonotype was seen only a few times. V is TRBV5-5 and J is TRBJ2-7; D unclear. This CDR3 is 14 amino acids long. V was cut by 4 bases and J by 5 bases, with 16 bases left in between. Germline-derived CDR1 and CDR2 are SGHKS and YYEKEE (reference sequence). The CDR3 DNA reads TGTGCCAGCAGCCCGACGCCGACAAGTGACGAGCAGTACTTC. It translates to CASSPTPTSDEQYF.

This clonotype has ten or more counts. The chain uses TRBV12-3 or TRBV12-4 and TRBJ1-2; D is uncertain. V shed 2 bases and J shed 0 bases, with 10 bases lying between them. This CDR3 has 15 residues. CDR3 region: CASSLPDRANYGYTF. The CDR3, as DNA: TGTGCCAGCAGTTTACCCGACCGGGCTAACTATGGCTACACCTTC.

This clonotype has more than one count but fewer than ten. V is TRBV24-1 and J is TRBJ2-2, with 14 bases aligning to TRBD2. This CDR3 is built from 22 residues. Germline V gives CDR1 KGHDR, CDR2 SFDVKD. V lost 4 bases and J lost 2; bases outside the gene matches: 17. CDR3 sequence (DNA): TGTGCCACCAGTGACCCCTCTTCCGGGACTAGCGGGAGAAGAAGCAACACCGGGGAGCTGTTTTTT. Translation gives CATSDPSSGTSGRRSNTGELFF.

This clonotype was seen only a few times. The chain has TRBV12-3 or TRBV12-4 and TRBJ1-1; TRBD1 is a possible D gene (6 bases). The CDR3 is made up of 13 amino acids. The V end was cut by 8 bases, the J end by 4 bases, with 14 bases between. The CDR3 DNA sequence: TGTGCCAGCGGCTTGAAGGGGGGCACTGAAGCTTTCTTT. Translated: CASGLKGGTEAFF.

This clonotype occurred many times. CDR3 residues: CASSPGRGTEAFF. CDR3 nucleotides: TGTGCCAGCAGCCCCGGACGGGGCACTGAAGCTTTCTTT. The chain combines TRBV7-2 with TRBJ1-1; D unclear. V was shortened by 5 bases and J by 4 bases, with 11 bases between the two germline ends. The germline CDR1 and CDR2 sequences are SGHTA and FQGNSA. The CDR3 has 13 residues.

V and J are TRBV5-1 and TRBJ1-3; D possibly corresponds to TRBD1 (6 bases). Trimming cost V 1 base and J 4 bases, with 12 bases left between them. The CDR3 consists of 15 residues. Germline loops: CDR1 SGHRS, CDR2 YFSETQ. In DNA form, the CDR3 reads TGCGCCAGCAGCTTGACCGGGGGCACGGGAAACACCATATATTTT. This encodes CASSLTGGTGNTIYF.